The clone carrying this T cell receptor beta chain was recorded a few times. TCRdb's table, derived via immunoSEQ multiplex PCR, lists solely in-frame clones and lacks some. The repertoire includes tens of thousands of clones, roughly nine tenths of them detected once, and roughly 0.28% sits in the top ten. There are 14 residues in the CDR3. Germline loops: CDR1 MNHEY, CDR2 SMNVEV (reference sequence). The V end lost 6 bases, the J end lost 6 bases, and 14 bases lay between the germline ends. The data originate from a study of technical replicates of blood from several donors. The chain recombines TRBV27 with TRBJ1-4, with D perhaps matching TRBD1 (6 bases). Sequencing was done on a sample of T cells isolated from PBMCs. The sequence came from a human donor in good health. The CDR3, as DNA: TGTGCCAGCAGGTCAACAGGGTCGGATGAAAAACTGTTTTTT. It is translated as CASRSTGSDEKLFF.